Following are 30 T cell receptor beta chains from one sample sequenced in a study of T cell changes during pregnancy in multiple sclerosis. Sequencing used immunoSEQ multiplex PCR; TCRdb keeps in-frame clones, though not all of them. Here the sample spans about 42,000 clones, about 85% being singletons. Material: CD4+ T cells from peripheral blood mononuclear cells, obtained before pregnancy. These receptors all come from a female donor with multiple sclerosis, enrolled in a pregnancy study.

This chain uses TRBV5-6 with TRBJ2-3; no firm D call. The germline CDR1 and CDR2 sequences are SGHDT and YYEEEE. V was shortened by 6 bases and J by 0 bases, with 5 bases between the two germline ends. The length of the CDR3 is 12 residues. CDR3 in amino acids: CASTLSTDTQYF. The CDR3 region has the DNA TGTGCCAGCACCCTTAGCACAGATACGCAGTATTTT.

The V and J genes are TRBV2 and TRBJ1-1; TRBD1 matches at 9 bases. Trimming removed 8 bases from V and 5 bases from J; junction bases left unmatched: 6. The CDR3 consists of 13 residues. Germline V CDR1 and CDR2: SNHLY, FYNNEI. CDR3 sequence: CASAVQGATEAFF. Here the CDR3 DNA reads TGTGCCAGCGCCGTACAGGGGGCAACTGAAGCTTTCTTT. Full variable domain (missing parts from reference TRBV2 and TRBJ1-1): EPEVTQTPSHQVTQMGQEVILRCVPISNHLYFYWYRQILGQKVEFLVSFYNNEISEKSEIFDDQFSVERPDGSNFTLKIRSTKLEDSAMYFCASAVQGATEAFFGQGTRLTVV.

This rearrangement joins TRBV5-4 to TRBJ2-3; possible D gene TRBD2, 5 bases. The V gene's germline CDR1 is SGHNT and CDR2 YYREEE (reference sequence). The CDR3 totals 14 residues. The V end was cut by 1 base, the J end by 0 bases, with 6 bases between. For the CDR3, the DNA is TGTGCCAGCAGCTTGCGGGGAAGCACAGATACGCAGTATTTT. As protein: CASSLRGSTDTQYF.

The genes are TRBV14 and TRBJ2-1; D possibly corresponds to TRBD1 (5 bases). The germline V and J ends were trimmed by 4 bases and 10 bases, with 14 bases remaining between them. This CDR3 has 13 residues. CDR1 and CDR2 from the germline V gene are SGHDN and FVKESK. Written as DNA, the CDR3 is TGTGCCAGCAGCCGGACATTAGCTCGCGAGCAGTTCTTC. Translating gives CASSRTLAREQFF.

J is TRBJ2-1 and V is TRBV11-3; TRBD2 matches at 7 bases. V trimming: 1 base; J trimming: 0 bases; junction bases outside the gene matches: 0. The CDR3 is 15 amino acids. Germline V gene sequence: CDR1 SGHNT, CDR2 YENEEA. The CDR3 is CASSLGTSSYNEQFF. CDR3 coding DNA: TGTGCCAGCAGCTTAGGGACTAGCTCCTACAATGAGCAGTTCTTC.

The chain links TRBV6-5 to TRBJ1-2; TRBD1 is a possible D gene (6 bases). Germline-derived CDR1 and CDR2 are MNHEY and SVGAGI. This CDR3 is built from 14 residues. Trimming removed 5 bases from V and 5 bases from J, with 15 bases in between. CDR3 sequence reads: CASSQSLTGYGYTF. Here the CDR3 DNA reads TGTGCCAGCAGTCAAAGCCTCACAGGGTATGGCTACACCTTC.

The chain has TRBV9 and TRBJ2-1, with D possibly TRBD2 on 6 matching bases. The germline V and J ends were trimmed by 2 bases and 7 bases, with 31 bases remaining between them. This CDR3 contains 20 residues. In germline, CDR1 is SGDLS, CDR2 YYNGEE. This CDR3 is CASSVNPARAGLSAPNEQFF. As DNA, the CDR3 is TGTGCCAGCAGCGTTAATCCCGCGCGCGCGGGACTGAGCGCCCCGAATGAGCAGTTCTTC. Based on the CDR3 plus reference TRBV9 and TRBJ2-1, the full variable domain is DSGVTQTPKHLITATGQRVTLRCSPRSGDLSVYWYQQSLDQGLQFLIQYYNGEERAKGNILERFSAQQFPDLHSELNLSSLELGDSALYFCASSVNPARAGLSAPNEQFFGPGTRLTVL.

This clone has only a few counts. The V call is TRBV6-1, the J call TRBJ1-4; D is perhaps TRBD1 (6 bases). This CDR3 region has 15 residues. In germline, CDR1 is MNHNS, CDR2 SASEGT. V gave up 3 bases and J gave up 4 bases, with 12 bases separating them. CDR3 bases: TGTGCCAGCAGTGACGCGGGGGCCAGTAATGAAAAACTGTTTTTT. Translating it yields CASSDAGASNEKLFF.

This sequence joins TRBV7-9 and TRBJ2-7; TRBD1 matches 10 bases. The CDR3 length is 15 residues. Germline values: CDR1 SEHNR, CDR2 FQNEAQ (reference sequence). V trimming: 4 bases; J trimming: 6 bases; junction bases outside the gene matches: 9. CDR3 region: CASSYRDRGAGEQYF. The CDR3 DNA reads as TGTGCCAGCAGCTACCGGGACAGGGGTGCTGGCGAGCAGTACTTC.

This clone occurred a few times. The chain recombines TRBV19 with TRBJ2-1; D may be TRBD2 (5 bases). CDR1 is LNHDA, CDR2 SQIVND, per germline (reference sequence). There are 17 residues in the CDR3. V lost 4 bases, J lost 3 bases, and 19 bases lay in between. CDR3 in amino acids: CASSTDHSASIYNEQFF. CDR3 coding DNA: TGTGCCAGTAGTACCGACCATAGCGCCAGCATCTACAATGAGCAGTTCTTC.

This clone appeared a single time. The chain carries TRBV4-2 and TRBJ1-6, with 7 positions matching TRBD1. J lost 9 bases, V lost 1 base, and 6 bases had no gene match. Germline-derived CDR1 and CDR2 are LGHNA and YNFKEQ. This CDR3 is 15 amino acids long. CDR3 residues: CASSQGRQGFSPLHF. The CDR3 DNA reads TGTGCCAGCAGCCAAGGGCGACAGGGTTTTTCACCCCTCCACTTT.

The CDR3: CASSFSDRTSAEQYF. CDR3 sequence (DNA): TGTGCCAGCAGCTTTTCCGACAGGACGTCCGCGGAGCAGTACTTC. V gene TRBV5-4 combines with J gene TRBJ2-7, with D maybe TRBD1 (6 bases). The germline V gene has CDR1 SGHNT and CDR2 YYREEE (reference sequence). The ends were cut back, 2 bases at V and 7 bases at J, with 19 bases in the middle. The CDR3 sequence is 15 residues long.

This chain uses TRBV30 with TRBJ1-2, with TRBD1 identical over 8 bases. Per germline, CDR1 GTSNPN and CDR2 SVGIG (reference sequence). V was clipped by 3 bases and J by 0 bases; unmatched bases: 9. The CDR3 is made up of 16 amino acids. The CDR3 sequence: CAWSYRTGLTNYGYTF. CDR3 bases: TGTGCCTGGAGCTATCGGACAGGGCTAACTAACTATGGCTACACCTTC.

V usage is TRBV5-8 and J usage is TRBJ2-3, with 11 nucleotides matching TRBD2. J gave up 0 bases and V 7 bases, and 10 bases lay outside the gene matches. Germline V gene lookup returns CDR1 SGHTS and CDR2 YDEGEE. CDR3 length equals 17 residues. The CDR3 here is CASVFTSGGLSTDTQYF. CDR3 nucleotide sequence: TGTGCCAGCGTTTTTACTAGCGGGGGCCTTAGCACAGATACGCAGTATTTT.

The chain recombines TRBV7-3 with TRBJ1-6; D is possibly TRBD1 (5 bases). This CDR3 has 14 residues. Between the trimmed V and J ends, which lost 0 bases and 8 bases, there was a span of 8 bases. Germline V gene sequence: CDR1 SGHTA, CDR2 FQGTGA. In nucleotides, the CDR3 is TGTGCCAGCAGCTTAACCAGGGCAGATTCACCCCTCCACTTT. Translating gives CASSLTRADSPLHF.

The chain employs TRBV4-2 and TRBJ2-7; 10 bases are a match to TRBD1. The CDR3 is 14 amino acids. V was pared by 6 bases and J by 6 bases, with 8 bases of the junction left unmatched. The germline CDR1 and CDR2 sequences are LGHNA and YNFKEQ. The CDR3 here is CASSGGTGVSEQYF. For the CDR3, the DNA is TGTGCCAGCAGTGGGGGGACAGGGGTCTCCGAGCAGTACTTC.

The V gene is TRBV5-1, the J gene TRBJ2-2, with TRBD2 identical over 11 bases. The CDR3 length is 16 residues. Germline loops: CDR1 SGHRS, CDR2 YFSETQ. V was pared by 6 bases and J by 1 base, with 5 bases of the junction left unmatched. The CDR3 region is CASNPLAGGNTGELFF. Here the CDR3 DNA reads TGCGCCAGCAACCCCCTAGCGGGGGGGAACACCGGGGAGCTGTTTTTT.

The chain combines TRBV2 with TRBJ2-5, with D uncertain. This CDR3 is built from 13 residues. Germline assignment: CDR1 SNHLY and CDR2 FYNNEI. Trimming stripped 4 bases from V and 5 bases from J, with 11 bases between. CDR3 residues: CASSARATETQYF. CDR3 bases: TGTGCCAGCAGTGCCCGCGCTACCGAGACCCAGTACTTC.

The chain links TRBV7-9 to TRBJ2-1, with 10 nucleotides matching TRBD2. From germline, CDR1 is SEHNR and CDR2 FQNEAQ (reference sequence). The CDR3 contains 15 residues. The V and J ends lost 5 bases and 5 bases, in that order; junction bases with no gene match: 6. The CDR3 sequence is CASSTRLAGNNEQFF. The CDR3 region has the DNA TGTGCCAGCAGCACCAGACTAGCGGGTAACAATGAGCAGTTCTTC.

V and J are TRBV11-3 and TRBJ2-1, with D tentatively TRBD2 (5 bases). The CDR3 has 14 residues. V lost 5 bases and J lost 9, with 17 bases in between. The germline CDR1 and CDR2 sequences are SGHNT and YENEEA. The CDR3 DNA follows: TGTGCCAGCAGCCCCAACCGGGGTCGTGGTGAGCAGTTCTTC. The encoded protein is CASSPNRGRGEQFF. Looking up the rest from reference TRBV11-3 and TRBJ2-1 gives the full variable domain: EAGVVQSPRYKIIEKKQPVAFWCNPISGHNTLYWYLQNLGQGPELLIRYENEEAVDDSQLPKDRFSAERLKGVDSTLKIQPAELGDSAVYLCASSPNRGRGEQFFGPGTRLTVL.

Of note for this clone: The same CDR3 also results from other DNA sequences found in this sample. The chain employs TRBV5-1 and TRBJ1-2, with D perhaps TRBD1 (6 bases). Trimming pared 0 bases from V and 8 bases from J, leaving 8 bases between. CDR3 length equals 12 residues. The germline V gene encodes CDR1 SGHRS and CDR2 YFSETQ. DNA of the CDR3: TGCGCCAGCAGCTTGGCAGGGGAAGGCTACACCTTC. Amino acid sequence: CASSLAGEGYTF.

The rearrangement links TRBV5-1 to TRBJ2-1; tentatively, D is TRBD1 (6 bases). The CDR3 spans 15 residues. The germline V gene encodes CDR1 SGHRS and CDR2 YFSETQ. The V and J ends lost 4 bases and 7 bases respectively, with 18 bases between them. The CDR3 bases are TGCGCCAGCAGCAATACAGGGCACACGGCAAATGAGCAGTTCTTC. This translates into CASSNTGHTANEQFF.

The chain combines TRBV4-2 with TRBJ2-7; 8 bases fit TRBD2. The V segment lost 0 bases and the J segment 0 bases; nucleotides outside the gene matches: 10. Germline V gene lookup returns CDR1 LGHNA and CDR2 YNFKEQ. The CDR3 runs 18 residues. The CDR3 sequence: CASSQDATSASPSYEQYF. CDR3 sequence (DNA): TGTGCCAGCAGCCAAGATGCGACTAGCGCGTCCCCCTCCTACGAGCAGTACTTC.

This rearrangement joins TRBV7-6 to TRBJ2-7; D is perhaps TRBD1 (6 bases). V lost 4 bases and J lost 2, with 18 bases in between. CDR3 length: 16 amino acids. Germline CDR1 SGHVS, CDR2 FNYEAQ. DNA for the CDR3: TGTGCCAGCAGCTCACTCTCGGGGACACGACCCTACGAGCAGTACTTC. Protein: CASSSLSGTRPYEQYF.

This chain joins TRBV5-6 and TRBJ2-7; a weak D match, TRBD1 (6 bases). V lost 4 bases to trimming and J lost 4 bases, with 9 bases between them. Germline V lookup: CDR1 SGHDT, CDR2 YYEEEE. The CDR3 contains 12 residues. The CDR3 loop reads CASSAQGYEQYF. The CDR3 nucleotides are TGTGCCAGCAGCGCACAGGGATACGAGCAGTACTTC.

The chain links TRBV18 to TRBJ2-1; a possible D gene is TRBD2 (5 bases). Trimming removed 2 bases from V and 8 bases from J, with 7 bases in between. Germline values: CDR1 KGHSH, CDR2 LQKENI. This CDR3 has 12 residues. The CDR3 region is CASSPWGDEQFF. The CDR3 bases are TGTGCCAGCTCACCATGGGGAGATGAGCAGTTCTTC.

The chain recombines TRBV7-9 with TRBJ2-2; D gene ambiguous. CDR3 length equals 11 residues. Trimming took 8 bases from V and 5 from J, leaving 6 bases between them. Germline values: CDR1 SEHNR, CDR2 FQNEAQ (reference sequence). For the CDR3, the DNA is TGTGCCAGCGACACGACCGGGGAGCTGTTTTTT. Its protein is CASDTTGELFF.

This clone appeared once. CDR3 protein: CASSPRGSGANVLTF. The CDR3 nucleotides are TGTGCCAGCAGCCCCCGAGGGTCTGGGGCCAACGTCCTGACTTTC. The chain employs TRBV6-6 and TRBJ2-6; perhaps TRBD2 as D (5 bases). Deletions cut 6 bases from V and 1 base from J, with 10 bases between. Germline V gene lookup returns CDR1 MNHNY and CDR2 SVGAGI (reference sequence). CDR3 length: 15 amino acids.

The genes are TRBV7-9 and TRBJ2-7; tentatively, D is TRBD1 (6 bases). In germline, CDR1 is SEHNR, CDR2 FQNEAQ (reference sequence). The ends were cut back, 3 bases at V and 8 bases at J, with 11 bases in the middle. CDR3 size: 12 residues. This CDR3 is CASSFRGKKQYF. DNA for the CDR3: TGTGCCAGCAGCTTTAGGGGGAAAAAGCAGTACTTC.

This clone occurred many times. The V gene is TRBV7-2, the J gene TRBJ1-2; D not resolved. The germline CDR1 and CDR2 sequences are SGHTA and FQGNSA. Trimming cost V 10 bases and J 3 bases, with 18 bases left between them. The CDR3 has 14 residues. The CDR3 nucleotides are TGTGCCACTATAAGCCTGAGCGCCGACTATGGCTACACCTTC. Encoded protein: CATISLSADYGYTF.